This T cell receptor (beta chain) was found in a study of T-cell reconstitution after alpha-beta-depleted transplantation in children. In this sample, this clonotype turned up a few times. What it recognizes is unknown. Study-wide points: Several hundred expanded graft clones reportedly gave rise to the alpha-beta T cells present about two months after transplant. For some patients, TCRbeta diversity was high at day 60 because of recipient T cells and thymic progenitors that survived. Most T-cell counts and diversity one year after the transplant came from T cells that were newly produced.

As it was prepared, the TCRbeta library received unique molecular identifiers. TCRdb re-called the PCR reads with MiXCR, one entry per CDR3 protein. The sample holds around 210,000 distinct CDR3 sequences; approximately 6.3% are singletons and the top ten take about 6%. Sequenced here: PBMCs, sampled before TCRalphabeta/CD19-depleted stem cell transplant. The sequence came from a boy between 2 and 10 years old with acute lymphoblastic leukemia, due to receive a stem cell transplant.

The CDR3 region is CASSFRDSDYGYTF. In DNA, the CDR3 is TGTGCCAGCAGCTTCCGGGACAGTGACTATGGCTACACCTTC. J is TRBJ1-2 and V is TRBV7-9, with TRBD1 identical over 7 bases. Germline values: CDR1 SEHNR, CDR2 FQNEAQ (reference sequence). Trimming took 3 bases from V and 3 from J; bases not matched to a gene: 4. This CDR3 has 14 amino acids.